This T cell receptor beta chain was identified in a study of identical twins (dated by TCRdb to the mid-2010s). Background for the entire study: The study deep-sequenced TCR alpha and beta repertoires from monozygotic twins, unrelated adults of various ages and cord blood to test whether fetal clonotypes persist. To rule out contamination, the twin experiments were replicated at different times with different library preparation protocols. Broader findings and caveats from the paper: In monozygotic twins, recombination models systematically underestimated out-of-frame TCR alpha sharing, but the models matched the sharing seen between unrelated individuals. Excess twin sharing in beta out-of-frame sequences was weaker because fewer shared sequences lowered the signal-to-noise ratio. Conclusions relied on cross-sectional statistical analysis, since the same donors could not be followed over many years. Fewer insertions were carried by abundant cord blood beta clonotypes, a similar but weaker trend appeared in young adult naive repertoires, and no such trend appeared in memory repertoires. Zero-insertion analyses could be partly confounded by invariant T cells such as MAIT and iNKT, though diverse VJ usage argued against such confounding for most clonotypes. Out-of-frame TCR alpha sequences shared between twins showed an excess of low generation-probability sequences compared with coincidental sharing between unrelated individuals.

The library came from 5' RACE. Sequencing used an Illumina HiSeq 2000. Template switching introduced a universal primer binding site; the final cDNA contained a unique molecular identifier, enabling accurate counting of TCR cDNA molecules. First-strand cDNA for TCR alpha and beta chains was synthesized from specific primers in the conserved constant-segment region. To control for contamination, each cDNA library was double barcoded with a SMART-Mk sample barcode plus Illumina barcodes. TruSeq adapter sequences, together with Illumina sample barcodes, were added in two successive PCR steps. Sequencing of the TCR alpha and beta cDNA libraries was done on the Illumina HiSeq platform using custom primers. Per the source publication's procedure: MiGEC was used to process raw reads and extract unique molecular identifiers, and MiXCR was used to find CDR3 positions. Recombination models were inferred per individual with the repgenHMM and IGoR tools using an EM algorithm. The tcR package in R was used for shared clonotype analysis, with sharing normalized by the product of cloneset sizes. Out-of-frame nonproductive sequences were analyzed to study raw recombination free of thymic and clonal selection effects. TCRdb reran the public reads through fastp at Q25 and MiXCR, keeping productive beta chains. Rows are unified per CDR3 protein, each entry keeping the most common DNA and genes. What appears here as the V and J calls and clone size reflects TCRdb's work, not the paper's. This sample holds some 320,000 distinct CDR3 sequences; about 12% were observed only once. The ten largest clones represent about 7% of the sample.

Every donor in the study was a healthy Caucasian. Three pairs of female monozygotic twins, all aged roughly 18 to 29 years, made up the twin cohort. Positive isolation kits from Invitrogen were used to isolate CD4+ and CD8+ T cell populations. This clonotype was recorded a few times. Its antigen is still unknown. Base qualities are not recorded, but no much larger clone differs from it by a single base. Sequences SGHTA (CDR1) and FQGNSA (CDR2) are obtained from the germline V gene. Trimming costs V 3 bases and J 4 bases, and their ends lie 13 bases apart. The CDR3 has 14 amino acids, counting the end cysteine and phenylalanine. Only the CDR3 portion is preserved as DNA: 42 bases, with reading frame beginning at the first base. The same specimen was also included in a second study, on yellow fever vaccine responses in identical twins. The second study also describes: According to the authors, the vaccine-induced T cell response in identical twins seemed to be partly convergent and partly specific to each individual. In identical twins, the study followed T cell clones that responded to the vaccine with precision.

The sequence was obtained from a young woman in good health. Sequencing used CD8+ T cells sorted from blood. The chain is assembled from TRBV7-2 and TRBJ2-7; no D segment can be confidently identified. The DNA sequence is TGTGCCAGCAGCTTTGAATTAGGGTGGTACGAGCAGTACTTC. It encodes CASSFELGWYEQYF.